The 6 T cell receptor beta chains given below trace back to one sample, sequenced in a study of T cell responses to AZD1222 COVID-19 vaccine. The method was immunoSEQ multiplex PCR; TCRdb's version includes in-frame clones alone and lacks a portion of them. The repertoire holds around 110,000 clones, 90% to 95% seen once, with 2.5% to 3.5% in the top ten. The sample here was peripheral blood, taken on day 0 of AZD1222 vaccination. The origin of the receptors is an adult in good health.

The chain couples TRBV25-1 to TRBJ1-2; D remains unclear. In germline, CDR1 is MGHDK, CDR2 SYGVNS. This CDR3 contains 12 residues. V was pared by 1 base and J by 4 bases, with 4 bases between. The CDR3 DNA follows: TGTGCCAGCAGTGAATCAGGCTATGGCTACACCTTC. Translation: CASSESGYGYTF.

The chain combines TRBV2 with TRBJ2-7; no firm D call. Trimming removed 6 bases from V and 6 bases from J, with 9 bases in between. Germline V gene sequence: CDR1 SNHLY, CDR2 FYNNEI. The CDR3 covers 11 residues. CDR3 region: CASSEWFEQYF. DNA of the CDR3: TGTGCCAGCAGCGAATGGTTCGAGCAGTACTTC. Using reference TRBV2 and TRBJ2-7 for the parts outside the CDR3, the full variable domain is EPEVTQTPSHQVTQMGQEVILRCVPISNHLYFYWYRQILGQKVEFLVSFYNNEISEKSEIFDDQFSVERPDGSNFTLKIRSTKLEDSAMYFCASSEWFEQYFGPGTRLTVT.

The chain carries TRBV27 and TRBJ2-5; 8 bases fit TRBD1. The V gene end was trimmed by 5 bases and the J gene end by 7 bases; junction bases not matched to a gene: 6. Germline V gene lookup returns CDR1 MNHEY and CDR2 SMNVEV (reference sequence). The CDR3 consists of 13 residues. CDR3 sequence: CASSPQTGATQYF. The CDR3 coding sequence is TGTGCCAGCAGTCCCCAGACAGGGGCGACCCAGTACTTC.

V gene TRBV11-2 combines with J gene TRBJ2-1, with 14 bases matching TRBD2. The germline V gene encodes CDR1 SGHAT and CDR2 FQNNGV. Unmatched junction bases numbered 9, after V lost 4 bases and J lost 7 bases. The CDR3 covers 17 residues. This CDR3 is CASSSRLAGGLKNEQFF. CDR3 nucleotides: TGTGCCAGCAGCTCCCGACTAGCGGGAGGGCTCAAGAATGAGCAGTTCTTC.

The V call is TRBV12-5, the J call TRBJ2-7; the D is unclear. Germline loops: CDR1 LGHNT, CDR2 FRNRAP. Trimming took off 5 bases at V and 4 bases at J, with 9 bases between the two ends. The CDR3 is made up of 12 amino acids. The CDR3 DNA reads TGTGCTAGTGGTCCGAGTTTTTACGAGCAGTACTTC. It yields the protein CASGPSFYEQYF. Full variable domain (missing parts from reference TRBV12-5 and TRBJ2-7): DARVTQTPRHKVTEMGQEVTMRCQPILGHNTVFWYRQTMMQGLELLAYFRNRAPLDDSGMPKDRFSAEMPDATLATLKIQPSEPRDSAVYFCASGPSFYEQYFGPGTRLTVT.

The chain recombines TRBV6-4 with TRBJ2-7; D uncertain. This CDR3 region has 19 residues. Per germline, CDR1 MRHNA and CDR2 SNTAGT. V lost 2 bases and J 0 bases, leaving 23 bases between the germline ends. CDR3 in amino acids: CASSDAPYQAQKGSYEQYF. CDR3 nucleotides: TGTGCCAGCAGTGACGCCCCCTATCAGGCGCAAAAAGGCTCCTACGAGCAGTACTTC.